Presented here are 30 T cell receptor beta chains from one specimen sequenced in a study of cytomegalovirus exposure and HLA in healthy donors (dated by TCRdb to about 2017). Library prep was done by the immunoSEQ multiplex PCR assay. For the multiplex PCR, a mixture combining 60 forward primers for TCR Vbeta segments and 13 reverse primers for TCR Jbeta segments was used. Sourced from immuneACCESS, this table was stored by TCRdb with only in-frame sequences that have V and J called. A share of the clones is absent; for the studies checked, an unresolved V gene accounts for under half, and the remainder has no known explanation. The sample profile shows under 150,000 clones; approximately 74% of them were found once. About 4% of the sample goes to the ten largest clones. Source material: PBMCs. These receptors came from a woman in her forties in good health and CMV-seropositive.

This chain connects TRBV30 to TRBJ2-7; 8 positions match TRBD1. The V and J ends lost 3 bases and 7 bases, in that order; junction bases with no gene match: 20. There are 17 residues in the CDR3. Germline CDR1 and CDR2: GTSNPN and SVGIG (reference sequence). This CDR3 is CAWRRGTRQGASREQYF. CDR3 sequence (DNA): TGTGCCTGGAGAAGGGGAACCCGGCAGGGGGCAAGTAGGGAGCAGTACTTC.

V is TRBV7-2 and J is TRBJ1-5; D may be TRBD1 (6 bases). Germline assignment: CDR1 SGHTA and CDR2 FQGNSA. The germline V and J ends were trimmed by 4 bases and 5 bases, with 15 bases remaining between them. The CDR3 extends over 15 amino acids. The CDR3 here is CASSYQVGGHQPQHF. The CDR3 DNA reads as TGTGCCAGCAGCTACCAGGTGGGGGGGCATCAGCCCCAGCATTTT.

This chain connects TRBV14 to TRBJ1-1; 8 positions match TRBD1. The CDR3 is 17 amino acids. Per the germline V gene, CDR1 is SGHDN and CDR2 is FVKESK. J lost 5 bases, V lost 0 bases, and 11 bases had no gene match. The CDR3: CASSQDPGQGLWTEAFF. CDR3 DNA sequence: TGTGCCAGCAGCCAAGATCCCGGACAGGGTTTGTGGACTGAAGCTTTCTTT.

The rearrangement joins TRBV10-2 to TRBJ2-3; 10 bases fit TRBD2. The CDR3 sequence is 13 residues long. Germline V gives CDR1 WSHSY, CDR2 SAAADI. Trimming removed 8 bases from V and 5 bases from J; junction bases left unmatched: 4. CDR3 protein: CASGGTSVDTQYF. The CDR3 DNA follows: TGCGCCAGCGGGGGGACTAGCGTAGATACGCAGTATTTT.

There are a few counts of this clone. The genes are TRBV19 and TRBJ2-2; TRBD2 matches 10 bases. This CDR3 region has 15 residues. Germline CDR1 and CDR2: LNHDA and SQIVND (reference sequence). V lost 6 bases to trimming and J lost 1 base; unmatched junction nucleotides: 2. CDR3 region: CASSTSGMNTGELFF. DNA of the CDR3: TGTGCCAGTAGCACTAGCGGGATGAACACCGGGGAGCTGTTTTTT.

V usage is TRBV23-1 and J usage is TRBJ2-7; D call uncertain. TRBV23-1 is placed among ORFs of uncertain function. The ends were cut back, 3 bases at V and 4 bases at J, with 4 bases in the middle. The CDR3 totals 11 residues. The CDR3, as DNA: TGCGCCAGCAGTCAGCGGTACGAGCAGTACTTC. It translates to CASSQRYEQYF.

This clone was counted a few times. The genes are TRBV5-1 and TRBJ2-3; D is unresolved. Trimming removed 0 bases at V and 1 base at J, with 6 bases between. The CDR3 length is 14 residues. The V gene's germline CDR1 is SGHRS and CDR2 YFSETQ. The CDR3 spells CASSLGSRTDTQYF. CDR3 DNA sequence: TGCGCCAGCAGCTTGGGTAGCCGCACAGATACGCAGTATTTT.

The CDR3 DNA follows: TGTGCCAGTAGTATAGCACTCATCAATCAGCCCCAGCATTTT. Translation: CASSIALINQPQHF. The chain is built from TRBV19 and TRBJ1-5; D uncertain. Germline assignment: CDR1 LNHDA and CDR2 SQIVND (reference sequence). CDR3 size: 14 residues. V lost 1 base to trimming and J lost 3 bases, with 7 bases between them. The complete variable domain, with remaining parts taken from reference TRBV19 and TRBJ1-5, reads DGGITQSPKYLFRKEGQNVTLSCEQNLNHDAMYWYRQDPGQGLRLIYYSQIVNDFQKGDIAEGYSVSREKKESFPLTVTSAQKNPTAFYLCASSIALINQPQHFGDGTRLSIL.

The count of this clone is one. The gene calls are TRBV21-1 and TRBJ2-5; the table's D call, TRBD1, was not checked against the DNA. TRBV21-1 represents a pseudogene. The CDR3 covers 14 residues. The CDR3 region is CASSQRGCLKTQYF. The CDR3 DNA follows: TGTGCCAGCAGCCAAAGGGGGTGCTTGAAGACCCAGTACTTC.

This chain connects TRBV6-5 to TRBJ1-4; no definite D call. CDR3 length equals 14 residues. Trimming stripped 6 bases from V and 8 bases from J, with 16 bases between. Germline lookup yields CDR1 MNHEY and CDR2 SVGAGI. In DNA form, the CDR3 reads TGTGCCAGCAGCCCCGGGTGGGGAGGCGAAAAACTGTTTTTT. It is translated as CASSPGWGGEKLFF.

This clone appeared once. This chain connects TRBV18 to TRBJ2-7; 8 nucleotides line up with TRBD2. The V segment lost 4 bases and the J segment 7 bases; nucleotides outside the gene matches: 12. The CDR3 is made up of 15 amino acids. CDR1 is KGHSH, CDR2 LQKENI, per germline. CDR3 sequence: CASSRREAGDGEQYF. In DNA form, the CDR3 reads TGTGCCAGCTCACGGAGAGAAGCGGGAGATGGGGAGCAGTACTTC.

This sequence joins TRBV2 and TRBJ2-3; D remains unclear. Deletions cut 4 bases from V and 1 base from J, with 6 bases between. The CDR3 length is 13 residues. The germline gives CDR1 SNHLY, CDR2 FYNNEI. The CDR3: CASSGVGTDTQYF. Here the CDR3 DNA reads TGTGCCAGCAGTGGAGTCGGCACAGATACGCAGTATTTT.

The rearrangement links TRBV7-9 to TRBJ1-2; D is unclear. With 5 bases removed from V and 1 base from J, the gap between germline ends came to 14 bases. This CDR3 comprises 15 residues. Germline CDR1 is SEHNR and CDR2 is FQNEAQ (reference sequence). CDR3 region: CASSAEWRVNYGYTF. In DNA, the CDR3 is TGTGCCAGCAGCGCAGAATGGAGGGTTAACTATGGCTACACCTTC.

The table lists this clone with a few counts. The chain employs TRBV7-2 and TRBJ1-6; possible D gene TRBD1, 6 bases. There are 14 residues in the CDR3. Germline-derived CDR1 and CDR2 are SGHTA and FQGNSA. V was clipped by 2 bases and J by 8 bases, with 10 bases between them. The CDR3 DNA follows: TGTGCCAGCAGCTTAACGTCAGGGGATTCACCCCTCCACTTT. Its translation is CASSLTSGDSPLHF.

This clone appeared a few times. The chain recombines TRBV5-4 with TRBJ2-5; 8 bases align to TRBD2. With V trimmed by 0 bases and J by 5 bases, 6 bases remained unmatched. CDR1 and CDR2 from the germline V gene are SGHNT and YYREEE (reference sequence). This CDR3 contains 15 residues. CDR3 DNA: TGTGCCAGCAGCTTGGTGACTAGCGTAGGGGAGACCCAGTACTTC. This sequence encodes CASSLVTSVGETQYF.

This clone appeared a few times. This chain joins TRBV5-1 and TRBJ2-5; 8 nucleotides match TRBD1. After removal of 2 bases from V and 5 bases from J, the junction contained 5 bases not matched to a gene. This CDR3 has 14 residues. Germline V gene sequence: CDR1 SGHRS, CDR2 YFSETQ. The CDR3 DNA follows: TGCGCCAGCAGCTTCGCCACAGGGGGGGAGACCCAGTACTTC. Amino acids: CASSFATGGETQYF.

The rearrangement links TRBV19 to TRBJ1-1, with D perhaps matching TRBD1 (6 bases). The CDR3 covers 12 residues. Germline-derived CDR1 and CDR2 are LNHDA and SQIVND (reference sequence). Trimming pared 6 bases from V and 12 bases from J, leaving 17 bases between. The CDR3 DNA follows: TGTGCCAGTAGCCCTGGGGGCACCCGAACTTTCTTT. This sequence encodes CASSPGGTRTFF.

This chain uses TRBV25-1 with TRBJ1-5, with TRBD1 matching 10 bases. From germline, CDR1 is MGHDK and CDR2 SYGVNS. Unmatched junction bases numbered 9, after V lost 5 bases and J lost 5 bases. The CDR3 extends over 16 amino acids. Here the CDR3 reads CASSTSGTGEHQPQHF. In DNA form, the CDR3 reads TGTGCCAGCAGTACTTCCGGGACAGGGGAGCATCAGCCCCAGCATTTT.

In this sample, this clone turned up once. The J gene is TRBJ1-5, the V gene TRBV19, with a possible D match to TRBD1 (5 bases). Germline values: CDR1 LNHDA, CDR2 SQIVND (reference sequence). V lost 2 bases to trimming and J lost 3 bases, with 11 bases between them. The CDR3 runs to 15 residues. CDR3 in amino acids: CASSIMGGTNQPQHF. The CDR3, as DNA: TGTGCCAGTAGTATAATGGGGGGAACCAATCAGCCCCAGCATTTT.

In this sample, this clone turned up a few times. V is TRBV7-2 and J is TRBJ1-1; 9 positions agree with TRBD1. This CDR3 has 14 residues. J was trimmed by 5 bases and V by 5 bases; bases with no gene match: 6. CDR1 and CDR2 from the germline V gene are SGHTA and FQGNSA. CDR3 residues: CASSLRQGGTEAFF. DNA for the CDR3: TGTGCCAGCAGCCTTCGACAGGGGGGGACTGAAGCTTTCTTT.

The J gene is TRBJ1-2, the V gene TRBV27; weak D call: TRBD1 (6 bases). V lost 6 bases and J lost 4, with 18 bases in between. The CDR3 length is 15 residues. Looked up from germline, CDR1 is MNHEY and CDR2 is SMNVEV (reference sequence). CDR3 region: CASRPQGQGVYGYTF. The DNA of the CDR3 is TGTGCCAGCAGACCTCAGGGACAAGGGGTCTATGGCTACACCTTC.

The chain links TRBV30 to TRBJ2-3; no clear D. There are 11 residues in the CDR3. Per germline, CDR1 GTSNPN and CDR2 SVGIG (reference sequence). Trimming cost V 2 bases and J 4 bases, with 4 bases left between them. CDR3 residues: CAWSPADTQYF. CDR3 coding DNA: TGTGCCTGGAGTCCGGCAGATACGCAGTATTTT.

V usage is TRBV9 and J usage is TRBJ2-5, with TRBD2 matching over 8 bases. V gave up 0 bases and J gave up 4 bases; unmatched junction bases: 11. Per the germline V gene, CDR1 is SGDLS and CDR2 is YYNGEE. The CDR3 runs to 17 residues. For the CDR3, the DNA is TGTGCCAGCAGCGTAGTCCGGGGGGGGCCTCTTGGAGAGACCCAGTACTTC. It translates to CASSVVRGGPLGETQYF.

The rearrangement joins TRBV7-9 to TRBJ1-2; TRBD1 matches 7 bases. The CDR3 is made up of 13 amino acids. CDR1 is SEHNR and CDR2 is FQNEAQ in the germline V gene (reference sequence). Trimming removed 5 bases from V and 7 bases from J; junction bases left unmatched: 7. In nucleotides, the CDR3 is TGTGCCAGCAGCATGGACAGGACTCCTGGCTACACCTTC. Protein product: CASSMDRTPGYTF. Based on the CDR3 plus reference TRBV7-9 and TRBJ1-2, the full variable domain is DTGVSQNPRHKITKRGQNVTFRCDPISEHNRLYWYRQTLGQGPEFLTYFQNEAQLEKSRLLSDRFSAERPKGSFSTLEIQRTEQGDSAMYLCASSMDRTPGYTFGSGTRLTVV.

The sample holds a few counts of this clone. The rearrangement uses TRBV5-8 and TRBJ1-2; D is uncertain. Germline assignment: CDR1 SGHTS and CDR2 YDEGEE. Trimming stripped 1 base from V and 4 bases from J, with 5 bases between. The CDR3 runs to 12 residues. The CDR3: CASSLHIYGYTF. DNA for the CDR3: TGTGCCAGCAGCTTGCACATCTATGGCTACACCTTC.

The rearrangement uses TRBV4-1 and TRBJ2-7; tentative D call: TRBD1 (5 bases). The V and J ends lost 5 bases and 1 base respectively, with 12 bases between them. The germline CDR1 and CDR2 sequences are MGHRA and YSYEKL. The CDR3 consists of 14 residues. CDR3 loop: CASSGVGRSYEQYF. The CDR3 bases are TGCGCCAGCAGCGGAGTGGGGCGGTCCTACGAGCAGTACTTC.

The V gene is TRBV18, the J gene TRBJ2-7; 7 bases map to TRBD1. Germline assignment: CDR1 KGHSH and CDR2 LQKENI. J was trimmed by 6 bases and V by 6 bases; bases with no gene match: 14. The CDR3 spans 15 residues. This CDR3 is CASSPPTGKNIEQYF. The CDR3, as DNA: TGTGCCAGCTCCCCCCCGACAGGGAAAAACATCGAGCAGTACTTC.

The J gene is TRBJ2-6, the V gene TRBV2; TRBD1 matches at 10 bases. This CDR3 is built from 14 residues. The germline V gene has CDR1 SNHLY and CDR2 FYNNEI. V shed 5 bases and J 7 bases; nucleotides not matched to a gene: 2. The CDR3 is CASSRTGGANVLTF. Here the CDR3 DNA reads TGTGCCAGCAGTCGGACAGGGGGAGCCAACGTCCTGACTTTC.

The chain employs TRBV9 and TRBJ2-1; TRBD2 matches at 11 bases. Germline V CDR1 and CDR2: SGDLS, YYNGEE. CDR3 length equals 15 residues. The V segment lost 4 bases and the J segment 5 bases; nucleotides outside the gene matches: 5. CDR3 DNA sequence: TGTGCCAGCAGCCCCTATAGCGGGGGGGACAATGAGCAGTTCTTC. It is translated as CASSPYSGGDNEQFF.

The rearrangement joins TRBV7-2 to TRBJ2-5; 12 bases are a match to TRBD1. Germline assignment: CDR1 SGHTA and CDR2 FQGNSA. The CDR3 totals 14 residues. The J segment lost 4 bases and the V segment lost 6 bases, leaving 3 bases of the junction unmatched. The CDR3 reads CASSPGQGAETQYF. The CDR3 nucleotides read TGTGCCAGCAGTCCGGGACAGGGGGCAGAGACCCAGTACTTC. The full variable domain, with the rest looked up from reference TRBV7-2 and TRBJ2-5, is GAGVSQSPSNKVTEKGKDVELRCDPISGHTALYWYRQSLGQGLEFLIYFQGNSAPDKSGLPSDRFSAERTGGSVSTLTIQRTQQEDSAVYLCASSPGQGAETQYFGPGTRLLVL.